The 31 T cell receptor beta chains given below trace back to one sample, sequenced in a study of T-cell reconstitution after alpha-beta-depleted transplantation in children. Preparation of the TCRbeta library was carried out with unique molecular identifiers. TCRdb itself ran the PCR reads through MiXCR, one entry per CDR3 protein. The data contain approximately 210,000 distinct CDR3 sequences, more than 15% of them singletons. Sequencing used PBMCs, mostly from graft donor cells, obtained 360 days after TCRalphabeta/CD19-depleted stem cell transplant. The origin of the receptors is a male patient aged 2 to 9 who had a stem cell transplant for acute lymphoblastic leukemia, so the T cells may come from the graft donor.

The rearrangement joins TRBV10-3 to TRBJ1-1; D unclear. This CDR3 comprises 17 residues. CDR1 is ENHRY, CDR2 SYGVKD, per germline. V was cut by 4 bases and J by 0 bases, with 18 bases left in between. CDR3 DNA sequence: TGTGCCATCAGTGCTCAACCGAAGGCGCTAATGAACACTGAAGCTTTCTTT. Translating gives CAISAQPKALMNTEAFF.

This chain links TRBV19 with TRBJ2-1; unclear D gene. The CDR3 sequence is 15 residues long. V was clipped by 3 bases and J by 0 bases, with 9 bases between them. From germline, CDR1 is LNHDA and CDR2 SQIVND (reference sequence). CDR3 in DNA: TGTGCCAGTAGTATCAGCCCAGGCTCCTACAATGAGCAGTTCTTC. Translation: CASSISPGSYNEQFF. The variable domain in full, completed from reference TRBV19 and TRBJ2-1, reads DGGITQSPKYLFRKEGQNVTLSCEQNLNHDAMYWYRQDPGQGLRLIYYSQIVNDFQKGDIAEGYSVSREKKESFPLTVTSAQKNPTAFYLCASSISPGSYNEQFFGPGTRLTVL.

V gene TRBV6-1 combines with J gene TRBJ2-6; TRBD1 matches 11 bases. Per germline, CDR1 MNHNS and CDR2 SASEGT. The CDR3 spans 13 residues. Trimming cost V 5 bases and J 12 bases; bases outside gene matches: 3. CDR3 region: CASSRTGGRVLTF. As DNA, the CDR3 is TGTGCCAGCAGTAGGACAGGGGGCCGCGTCCTGACTTTC.

J is TRBJ1-3 and V is TRBV5-5, with D possibly matching TRBD1 (5 bases). CDR1 SGHKS and CDR2 YYEKEE come from the germline V gene (reference sequence). CDR3 length: 16 amino acids. V was trimmed by 2 bases and J by 4 bases, leaving 16 bases between them. Here the CDR3 reads CASSFGTRVSGNTIYF. CDR3 nucleotides: TGTGCCAGCAGCTTCGGTACCAGGGTTTCGGGAAACACCATATATTTT.

This clonotype was detected a few times. The V and J genes are TRBV5-1 and TRBJ1-3, with no clear D. Trimming left V 0 bases short and J 5 bases short, with 3 bases between. The V gene's germline CDR1 is SGHRS and CDR2 YFSETQ. This CDR3 is 12 amino acids long. The CDR3 is CASSLDRNTIYF. DNA for the CDR3: TGCGCCAGCAGCTTGGACCGAAACACCATATATTTT.

The chain combines TRBV11-2 with TRBJ2-5; TRBD2 agrees at 11 bases. Germline V gene data show CDR1 as SGHAT and CDR2 as FQNNGV. J was trimmed by 4 bases and V by 5 bases; bases with no gene match: 15. This CDR3 is built from 18 residues. Here the CDR3 DNA reads TGTGCCAGCAGCGACGGACTAGCGGGTTCTGTTTATAGAGAGACCCAGTACTTC. Protein product: CASSDGLAGSVYRETQYF. The variable domain in full, with the rest retrieved from reference TRBV11-2 and TRBJ2-5, is EAGVAQSPRYKIIEKRQSVAFWCNPISGHATLYWYQQILGQGPKLLIQFQNNGVVDDSQLPKDRFSAERLKGVDSTLKIQPAKLEDSAVYLCASSDGLAGSVYRETQYFGPGTRLLVL.

This clonotype appeared a few times. The genes are TRBV5-1 and TRBJ2-7; D remains ambiguous. Germline loops: CDR1 SGHRS, CDR2 YFSETQ. V lost 5 bases to trimming and J lost 0 bases, with 9 bases between them. The CDR3 totals 13 residues. The CDR3 bases are TGCGCCAGCAGGGGTTACTTCTCCTACGAGCAGTACTTC. Translation gives CASRGYFSYEQYF.

This clonotype was detected a few times. This chain links TRBV18 with TRBJ1-1, with 11 nucleotides matching TRBD1. There are 14 residues in the CDR3. V lost 3 bases, J lost 10 bases, and 7 bases stayed unmatched. Germline CDR1 KGHSH, CDR2 LQKENI. CDR3 DNA: TGTGCCAGCTCACCTGGACAGGGGGCCTTCGGAGCTTTCTTT. This encodes CASSPGQGAFGAFF.

This clonotype was counted ten times or more. The gene calls are TRBV20-1 and TRBJ2-2, with D perhaps TRBD2 (5 bases). The CDR3 is 13 residues long. Trimming stripped 0 bases from V and 5 bases from J, with 7 bases between. Germline V gene sequence: CDR1 DFQATT, CDR2 SNEGSKA (reference sequence). CDR3 loop: CSARDPGTGELFF. The DNA for the CDR3 is TGCAGTGCTAGAGATCCGGGGACCGGGGAGCTGTTTTTT.

The genes are TRBV27 and TRBJ1-2, with 7 bases aligning to TRBD1. Germline V gene lookup returns CDR1 MNHEY and CDR2 SMNVEV (reference sequence). Trimming cost V 5 bases and J 8 bases; bases outside gene matches: 14. The CDR3 runs 15 residues. Written as DNA, the CDR3 is TGTGCCAGCAGTCCCATAGTGACAGGGAATTACGGCTACACCTTC. Residues: CASSPIVTGNYGYTF.

This clonotype has just a few counts. The V gene is TRBV29-1, the J gene TRBJ2-3; possibly TRBD2 for D (5 bases). Trimming took 6 bases from V and 1 from J, leaving 17 bases between them. The CDR3 is 15 amino acids. Germline V gives CDR1 SQVTM, CDR2 ANQGSEA. The CDR3 DNA is TGCAGCGTCCCGTCCCACGGAGGTGGCACAGATACGCAGTATTTT. Translation gives CSVPSHGGGTDTQYF.

The chain combines TRBV24-1 with TRBJ2-2; D is undetermined. V was pared by 6 bases and J by 3 bases, with 13 bases between. Germline V lookup: CDR1 KGHDR, CDR2 SFDVKD. CDR3 length: 15 residues. The CDR3 bases are TGTGCCACCAGTTTACCCGACCGAGACACCGGGGAGCTGTTTTTT. It translates to CATSLPDRDTGELFF.

The chain carries TRBV18 and TRBJ2-3, with 12 bases fitting TRBD2. This CDR3 region has 17 residues. The V and J ends lost 2 bases and 0 bases, in that order; junction bases with no gene match: 3. The V gene's germline CDR1 is KGHSH and CDR2 LQKENI. The chain's CDR3 is CASSPGTSGLSTDTQYF. The CDR3 DNA reads as TGTGCCAGCTCACCAGGGACTAGCGGGCTCAGCACAGATACGCAGTATTTT.

The chain couples TRBV15 to TRBJ1-2, with unresolved D. Germline assignment: CDR1 LNHNV and CDR2 YYDKDF (reference sequence). The V and J ends lost 8 bases and 1 base respectively, with 17 bases between them. This CDR3 region has 15 residues. CDR3 in amino acids: CATGFVAKGNYGYTF. As DNA, the CDR3 is TGTGCCACCGGCTTTGTGGCGAAGGGTAACTATGGCTACACCTTC.

This clonotype has only a few counts. The CDR3 is CASSPSSGGLYNEQFF. Here the CDR3 DNA reads TGTGCCAGCTCACCAAGTAGCGGGGGCCTCTACAATGAGCAGTTCTTC. V is TRBV18 and J is TRBJ2-1; 9 bases are a match to TRBD2. The CDR3 totals 16 residues. Germline loops: CDR1 KGHSH, CDR2 LQKENI. V dropped 2 bases and J dropped 3; count of bases not matched to a gene: 5.

The V call is TRBV27, the J call TRBJ2-7; the D gene is possibly TRBD1 (5 bases). Germline V CDR1 and CDR2: MNHEY, SMNVEV (reference sequence). There are 14 residues in the CDR3. V was clipped by 2 bases and J by 3 bases, with 11 bases between them. For the CDR3, the DNA is TGTGCCAGCAGTTTAAGCACAGGAGTCTACGAGCAGTACTTC. It codes for CASSLSTGVYEQYF.

The genes are TRBV5-1 and TRBJ2-1; D remains unclear. The V gene's germline CDR1 is SGHRS and CDR2 YFSETQ. V gave up 4 bases and J gave up 8 bases, with 13 bases separating them. The CDR3 loop spans 13 amino acids. For the CDR3, the DNA is TGCGCCAGCAGCCCCCTGCAAGCCTATGAGCAGTTCTTC. Its translation is CASSPLQAYEQFF.

The sample holds a few counts of this clonotype. CDR3 amino acids: CSARVSRGSFVLEQYF. The CDR3 coding sequence is TGCAGTGCTAGAGTTAGCAGGGGCAGCTTTGTCTTGGAGCAGTACTTC. The J gene is TRBJ2-7, the V gene TRBV20-1; the D gene is possibly TRBD1 (6 bases). Per germline, CDR1 DFQATT and CDR2 SNEGSKA (reference sequence). This CDR3 is built from 16 residues. V was clipped by 1 base and J by 7 bases, with 23 bases between them.

This clonotype was seen a few times. This chain joins TRBV4-2 and TRBJ2-3; 10 bases map to TRBD1. The germline V gene encodes CDR1 LGHNA and CDR2 YNFKEQ. V trimming: 3 bases; J trimming: 9 bases; junction bases outside the gene matches: 9. The CDR3 is made up of 15 amino acids. The CDR3 region has the DNA TGTGCCAGCAGCCAGGCCGGGACAGGGGAGGAGACGCAGTATTTT. Translation: CASSQAGTGEETQYF.

CDR3 amino acids: CASSLGGEGHYGYTF. The CDR3 region has the DNA TGTGCCAGCAGCTTAGGAGGCGAGGGGCACTATGGCTACACCTTC. This chain connects TRBV7-2 to TRBJ1-2, with a weak D call TRBD1 (5 bases). Per germline, CDR1 SGHTA and CDR2 FQGNSA. Trimming removed 1 base from V and 3 bases from J, with 12 bases in between. This CDR3 contains 15 residues.

The chain recombines TRBV7-2 with TRBJ2-3; the D is unclear. The CDR3 covers 13 residues. Germline assignment: CDR1 SGHTA and CDR2 FQGNSA. V lost 5 bases and J 6 bases, leaving 12 bases between the germline ends. The DNA of the CDR3 is TGTGCCAGCAGCCAGACCGGGCAGGATACGCAGTATTTT. Residues: CASSQTGQDTQYF.

V usage is TRBV5-1 and J usage is TRBJ2-3, with TRBD1 matching over 9 bases. CDR1 is SGHRS and CDR2 is YFSETQ in the germline V gene. The V and J ends lost 2 bases and 4 bases, in that order; junction bases with no gene match: 14. The CDR3 covers 18 residues. The CDR3 reads CASSLKVRTGVSADTQYF. The DNA for the CDR3 is TGCGCCAGCAGCTTAAAAGTGAGGACAGGGGTTTCCGCAGATACGCAGTATTTT.

The sample holds a few counts of this clonotype. The V call is TRBV5-1, the J call TRBJ2-5, with TRBD2 matching 8 bases. Germline CDR1 and CDR2: SGHRS and YFSETQ. This CDR3 region has 13 residues. V lost 4 bases and J lost 5; bases outside the gene matches: 4. The CDR3 nucleotides read TGCGCCAGCAGCCCGGGGGGGAAGGAGACCCAGTACTTC. It encodes CASSPGGKETQYF.

The J gene is TRBJ2-7, the V gene TRBV12-3 or TRBV12-4; D is unresolved. The CDR3 totals 14 residues. The V end lost 3 bases, the J end lost 0 bases, and 9 bases lay between the germline ends. In nucleotides, the CDR3 is TGTGCCAGCAGTTTGAAGGGAAGCTCCTACGAGCAGTACTTC. Translation: CASSLKGSSYEQYF.

In this sample, this clonotype turned up a few times. The rearrangement joins TRBV9 to TRBJ2-3; D is ambiguous. Trimming left V 1 base short and J 6 bases short, with 6 bases between. Germline V gene lookup returns CDR1 SGDLS and CDR2 YYNGEE. This CDR3 spans 12 amino acids. The chain's CDR3 is CASSVKGDTQYF. The DNA of the CDR3 is TGTGCCAGCAGCGTAAAGGGTGATACGCAGTATTTT.

This rearrangement joins TRBV7-9 to TRBJ1-4, with 7 bases aligning to TRBD1. V was clipped by 5 bases and J by 5 bases; unmatched bases: 8. This CDR3 region has 15 residues. Germline CDR1 SEHNR, CDR2 FQNEAQ (reference sequence). The CDR3 sequence: CASSVTGTENEKLFF. The CDR3 region has the DNA TGTGCCAGCAGCGTAACCGGGACAGAAAATGAAAAACTGTTTTTT. Looking up the rest from reference TRBV7-9 and TRBJ1-4 gives the full variable domain: DTGVSQNPRHKITKRGQNVTFRCDPISEHNRLYWYRQTLGQGPEFLTYFQNEAQLEKSRLLSDRFSAERPKGSFSTLEIQRTEQGDSAMYLCASSVTGTENEKLFFGSGTQLSVL.

This clonotype appeared many times. J is TRBJ2-3 and V is TRBV5-1, with D maybe TRBD2 (6 bases). V lost 1 base and J 2 bases, leaving 11 bases between the germline ends. Germline-derived CDR1 and CDR2 are SGHRS and YFSETQ. This CDR3 has 15 amino acids. The CDR3 loop reads CASSLSGDFTDTQYF. The CDR3 DNA reads TGCGCCAGCAGCTTGTCGGGGGACTTCACAGATACGCAGTATTTT.

This clonotype was detected a few times. CDR3 loop: CASSAHYGAGRTGELFF. The CDR3 bases are TGTGCCAGCAGCGCCCACTACGGAGCGGGAAGGACCGGGGAGCTGTTTTTT. The V call is TRBV9, the J call TRBJ2-2; 7 nucleotides match TRBD2. The V and J ends lost 3 bases and 5 bases, in that order; junction bases with no gene match: 13. The CDR3 runs to 17 residues. The germline CDR1 and CDR2 sequences are SGDLS and YYNGEE.

This clonotype has more than one count but fewer than ten. This chain links TRBV10-3 with TRBJ2-1, with D perhaps given as TRBD1 or TRBD2 (6 bases each). The V end lost 8 bases, the J end lost 9 bases, and 17 bases lay between the germline ends. This CDR3 has 13 residues. Germline loops: CDR1 ENHRY, CDR2 SYGVKD. For the CDR3, the DNA is TGTGCCATCGACCCCAGGGGAGGAGGTGAGCAGTTCTTC. This sequence encodes CAIDPRGGGEQFF.

This clonotype came up a few times. This chain joins TRBV29-1 and TRBJ1-2, with D perhaps TRBD1 (6 bases). Germline CDR1 is SQVTM and CDR2 is ANQGSEA. The CDR3 spans 14 residues. V lost 6 bases to trimming and J lost 8 bases, with 22 bases between them. The CDR3 protein is CSVPPTGEKKGYTF. Written as DNA, the CDR3 is TGCAGCGTGCCTCCGACAGGCGAGAAGAAAGGCTACACCTTC.

This sequence joins TRBV5-6 and TRBJ2-7, with D tentatively TRBD2 (5 bases). CDR3 length equals 18 residues. Germline V lookup: CDR1 SGHDT, CDR2 YYEEEE. The V gene lost 6 bases and the J gene lost 0 bases, with 25 bases spanning the gap. In nucleotides, the CDR3 is TGTGCCAGCACCGACCCCCGGGCACGACGGACTTTCTCCTACGAGCAGTACTTC. This translates into CASTDPRARRTFSYEQYF. Filled out from reference TRBV5-6 and TRBJ2-7, the complete variable domain reads DAGVTQSPTHLIKTRGQQVTLRCSPKSGHDTVSWYQQALGQGPQFIFQYYEEEERQRGNFPDRFSGHQFPNYSSELNVNALLLGDSALYLCASTDPRARRTFSYEQYFGPGTRLTVT.